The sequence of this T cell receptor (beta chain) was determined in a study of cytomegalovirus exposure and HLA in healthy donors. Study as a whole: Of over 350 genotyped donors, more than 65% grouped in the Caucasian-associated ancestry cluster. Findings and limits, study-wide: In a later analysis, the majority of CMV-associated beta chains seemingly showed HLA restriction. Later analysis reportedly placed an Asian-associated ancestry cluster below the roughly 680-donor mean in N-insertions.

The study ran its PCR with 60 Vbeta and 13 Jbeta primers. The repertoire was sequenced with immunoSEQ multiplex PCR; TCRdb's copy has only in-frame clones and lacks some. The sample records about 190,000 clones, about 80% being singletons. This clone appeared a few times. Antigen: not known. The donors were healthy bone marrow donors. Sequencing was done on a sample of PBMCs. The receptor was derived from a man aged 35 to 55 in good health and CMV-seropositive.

The CDR3, as DNA: TGTGCCAGCAGCTTGGGCGGGGCCAACGAGCTGTTTTTT. Amino acids: CASSLGGANELFF. The rearrangement uses TRBV5-6 and TRBJ2-2; D might be TRBD2 (6 bases). The CDR3 loop spans 13 amino acids. Trimming took off 0 bases at V and 11 bases at J, with 11 bases between the two ends. Germline V gene lookup returns CDR1 SGHDT and CDR2 YYEEEE.